These T cell receptor beta chains were read from a single sample in a study of technical replicates of blood from a few donors. The repertoire was sequenced with immunoSEQ multiplex PCR; TCRdb's copy has only in-frame clones and lacks some. The sample yields under 85,000 clones, roughly 97% seen once. The sequencing sample was made of T cells isolated from PBMCs. These receptors were collected from a human donor in good health. CDR3s include the opening cysteine and the closing phenylalanine or tryptophan. Fields, in order: V gene, J gene, CDR3 protein.

TRBV19,TRBJ1-2,CASTGQWNAVGYGYTF
TRBV5-1,TRBJ2-5,CASSLEPLAGGQETQYF
TRBV4-1,TRBJ2-1,CASSQTLAGSSYNEQFF
TRBV5-1,TRBJ2-5,CASSPNGASGRETQYF
TRBV9,TRBJ1-1,CASSRGGELEAFF
TRBV5-6,TRBJ2-3,CASSLPTGDTQYF
TRBV30,TRBJ1-5,CAWSAAQMRAQHF
TRBV20-1,TRBJ2-2,CSATNGGELFF
TRBV19,TRBJ1-2,CASSSVLGQVDYTF
TRBV10-1,TRBJ2-1,CASSGQGNEQFF
TRBV5-4,TRBJ1-1,CASSLGTANTEAFF
TRBV11-3,TRBJ2-7,CASSFGLAGTYEQYF
TRBV5-1,TRBJ1-1,CASSLVADRPNTEAFF
TRBV9,TRBJ2-5,CASSLPRGVADGETQYF
TRBV6-5,TRBJ2-7,CASINPHSDEQYF
TRBV4-1,TRBJ1-1,CASSQDPRTGVTEAFF
TRBV15,TRBJ2-2,CATCKDLNTGELFF
TRBV9,TRBJ2-1,CASSSTGSEYNEQFF
TRBV14,TRBJ2-5,CASSQDRTGKGETQYF
TRBV5-6,TRBJ2-7,CASSPLSGGPYEQYF
TRBV4-1,TRBJ2-7,CASSQSGGAAEQYF
TRBV28,TRBJ1-3,CASSFRSSGNTIYF
TRBV19,TRBJ1-6,CASSIDFQGLNSPLHF
TRBV5-6,TRBJ1-5,CASSSGGNQPQHF
TRBV4-2,TRBJ1-3,CASSQVQGSDTIYF
TRBV4-2,TRBJ1-1,CASSQGIQHTEAFF
TRBV25-1,TRBJ2-5,CASSPAAVETQYF
TRBV5-1,TRBJ2-2,CASSSGQGGTGELFF
TRBV11-1,TRBJ1-6,CASSSRGSDYNSPLHF
TRBV7-9,TRBJ1-5,CASSWAEGLSNQPQHF
TRBV4-1,TRBJ2-3,CASSAPQERGRSDTQYF
TRBV6-5,TRBJ2-1,CASSYSTGYNEQFF
TRBV5-1,TRBJ2-3,CASSLSVGGLYTDTQYF
TRBV6-5,TRBJ1-2,CASSYRVRDRDYGYTF
TRBV6-6,TRBJ1-5,CASSYPDRGNNQPQHF
TRBV7-2,TRBJ1-2,CASSLGSDRGFDGYTF
TRBV7-6,TRBJ1-1,CASSLQENTEAFF
TRBV28,TRBJ2-7,CASSPRTGVRAEQYF